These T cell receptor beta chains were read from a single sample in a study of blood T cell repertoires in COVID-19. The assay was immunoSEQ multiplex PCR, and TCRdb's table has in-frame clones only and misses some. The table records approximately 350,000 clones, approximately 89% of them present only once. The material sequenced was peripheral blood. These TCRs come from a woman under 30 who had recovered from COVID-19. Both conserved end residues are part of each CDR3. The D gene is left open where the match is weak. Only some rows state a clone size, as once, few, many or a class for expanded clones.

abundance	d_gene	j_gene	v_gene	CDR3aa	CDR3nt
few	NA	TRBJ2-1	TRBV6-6	CASSYGVLGAYNEQFF	TGTGCCAGCAGTTACGGGGTCTTAGGGGCCTACAATGAGCAGTTCTTC
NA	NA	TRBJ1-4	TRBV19	CASSTGAQVKLFF	TGTGCCAGTAGTACTGGGGCCCAAGTAAAACTGTTTTTT
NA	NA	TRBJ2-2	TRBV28	CATQGGRNTGELFF	TGTGCCACCCAAGGGGGTCGGAACACCGGGGAGCTGTTTTTT
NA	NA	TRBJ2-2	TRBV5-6	CASSNKGGFTGELFF	TGTGCCAGCAGCAACAAAGGAGGTTTCACCGGGGAGCTGTTTTTT
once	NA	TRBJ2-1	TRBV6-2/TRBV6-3	CASSLTSYNEQFF	TGTGCCAGCAGTCTGACATCATACAATGAGCAGTTCTTC
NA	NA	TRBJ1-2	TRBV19	CASSIDHRPYGYTF	TGTGCCAGTAGTATAGATCACAGACCCTATGGCTACACCTTC
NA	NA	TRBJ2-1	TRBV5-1	CASSLVSSGGEQFF	TGCGCCAGCAGCTTGGTCTCTTCAGGAGGTGAGCAGTTCTTC
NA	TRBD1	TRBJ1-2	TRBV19	CASSTKGGQGRGYTF	TGTGCCAGTAGTACCAAAGGAGGACAGGGCCGTGGCTACACCTTC
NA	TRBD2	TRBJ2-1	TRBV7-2	CASSVEGTSVNNEQFF	TGTGCCAGCAGCGTCGAAGGGACTAGCGTGAACAATGAGCAGTTCTTC
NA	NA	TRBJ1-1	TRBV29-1	CSVYDTMNTEAFF	TGCAGCGTTTATGACACAATGAACACTGAAGCTTTCTTT
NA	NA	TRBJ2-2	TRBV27	CASAGLRAGELFF	TGTGCCAGCGCGGGACTCCGCGCCGGGGAGCTGTTTTTT
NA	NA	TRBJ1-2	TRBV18	CASSPSEGPYGYTF	TGTGCCAGCTCACCGTCGGAGGGGCCCTATGGCTACACCTTC
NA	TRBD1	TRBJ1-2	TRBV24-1	CATSAPRGQGYTF	TGTGCCACCAGTGCCCCCAGGGGGCAAGGCTACACCTTC
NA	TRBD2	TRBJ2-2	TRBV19	CASGATSGSWAGELFF	TGTGCCAGTGGAGCTACTAGCGGGAGTTGGGCCGGGGAGCTGTTTTTT
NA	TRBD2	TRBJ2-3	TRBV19	CASRASGKGADTQYF	TGTGCCAGTAGGGCTAGCGGGAAAGGGGCAGATACGCAGTATTTT
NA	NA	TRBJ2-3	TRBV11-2	CASSSNTQYF	TGTGCCAGCAGCTCCAATACGCAGTATTTT
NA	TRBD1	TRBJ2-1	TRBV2	CASSGRDRGRPRTNEQFF	TGTGCCAGCAGTGGGCGGGACAGGGGGCGACCTAGGACTAATGAGCAGTTCTTC
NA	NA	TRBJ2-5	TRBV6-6	CASNPSGLQETQYF	TGTGCCAGCAATCCCTCGGGACTCCAAGAGACCCAGTACTTC
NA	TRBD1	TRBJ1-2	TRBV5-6	CASSVGTGRAYGYTF	TGTGCCAGCAGCGTTGGGACAGGGAGGGCCTATGGCTACACCTTC
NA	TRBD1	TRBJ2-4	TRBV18	CASSPRTGIVENIQYF	TGTGCCAGCTCACCTCGGACAGGGATTGTGGAAAACATTCAGTACTTC
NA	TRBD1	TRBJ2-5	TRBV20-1	CSASRSDRAMYRETQYF	TGCAGTGCCAGTAGGTCCGACAGGGCAATGTACCGAGAGACCCAGTACTTC
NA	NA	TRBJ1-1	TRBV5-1	CASSLGSRMAEAFF	TGCGCCAGCAGCTTGGGCTCCAGGATGGCTGAAGCTTTCTTT
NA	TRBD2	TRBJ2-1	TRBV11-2	CASSRVAGERYEQFF	TGTGCCAGCAGCCGCGTGGCGGGGGAGAGGTATGAGCAGTTCTTC
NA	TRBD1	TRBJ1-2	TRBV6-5	CASSLDRANYGYTF	TGTGCCAGCAGCCTCGACAGGGCTAACTATGGCTACACCTTC
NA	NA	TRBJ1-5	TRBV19	CASSMGQGNQPQHF	TGTGCCAGTAGTATGGGGCAGGGCAATCAGCCCCAGCATTTT
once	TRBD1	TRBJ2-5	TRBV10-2	CASSGRQGARETQYF	TGCGCCAGCAGTGGTAGACAGGGGGCACGGGAGACCCAGTACTTC
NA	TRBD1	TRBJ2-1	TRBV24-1	CATSDLGKQGSEQFF	TGTGCCACCAGTGATTTAGGCAAACAGGGGAGTGAGCAGTTCTTC
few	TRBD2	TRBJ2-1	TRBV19	CASSLWSGSGNEQFF	TGTGCCAGTAGTTTATGGAGCGGGAGCGGGAATGAGCAGTTCTTC
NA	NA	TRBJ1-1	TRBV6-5	CASSKRGQNTEAFF	TGTGCCAGCAGCAAACGCGGACAGAACACTGAAGCTTTCTTT
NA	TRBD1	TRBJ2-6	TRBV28	CASSLSGTGSHSGANVLTF	TGTGCCAGCAGTTTATCCGGGACAGGGTCACACTCTGGGGCCAACGTCCTGACTTTC
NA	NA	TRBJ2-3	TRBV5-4	CASSRGGGGVSTDTQYF	TGTGCCAGCAGCCGGGGTGGTGGCGGAGTTAGCACAGATACGCAGTATTTT
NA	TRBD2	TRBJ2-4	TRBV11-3	CASSPGLGNIQYF	TGTGCCAGCAGTCCAGGACTAGGGAACATTCAGTACTTC
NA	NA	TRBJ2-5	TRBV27	CASSSIWAETQYF	TGTGCCAGCAGTTCGATCTGGGCAGAGACCCAGTACTTC
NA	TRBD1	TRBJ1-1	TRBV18	CASYRTGSNTEAFF	TGTGCCAGCTACCGGACAGGGTCGAACACTGAAGCTTTCTTT
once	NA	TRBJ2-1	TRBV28	CASSSRSRGSYEQFF	TGTGCCAGCAGTTCCCGGTCCCGTGGGAGCTATGAGCAGTTCTTC
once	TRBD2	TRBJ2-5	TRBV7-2	CASSLSGGTQYF	TGTGCCAGCAGCCTATCGGGGGGGACCCAGTACTTC
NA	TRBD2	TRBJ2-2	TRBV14	CASSHRAGVGTGELFF	TGTGCCAGCAGCCATCGGGCGGGGGTCGGCACCGGGGAGCTGTTTTTT
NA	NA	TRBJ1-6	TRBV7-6	CASSLAGGDSPLHF	TGTGCCAGCAGCTTAGCAGGCGGGGATTCACCCCTCCACTTT